The next 32 T cell receptor beta chains were all read from a single sample in a study of cytotoxic CD8 clonotypes in ibrutinib-treated CLL. The method was immunoSEQ multiplex PCR; TCRdb's version includes in-frame clones alone and lacks a portion of them. Of fewer than 90,000 clones detected, approximately 71% appear once; the ten largest clones hold approximately 6%. This specimen was PBMCs, taken after 12 months of ibrutinib treatment. These receptors were obtained from a human donor with chronic lymphocytic leukemia.

The V call is TRBV2, the J call TRBJ1-2; the D gene is possibly TRBD1 (6 bases). CDR3 size: 11 residues. Germline lookup yields CDR1 SNHLY and CDR2 FYNNEI. V was pared by 6 bases and J by 8 bases, with 10 bases between. The CDR3 loop reads CASRGGWGYTF. The CDR3 DNA reads TGTGCCAGCAGAGGGGGATGGGGCTACACCTTC.

The table lists this clone with a count of one. This chain joins TRBV6-6 and TRBJ2-7; 7 bases are shared with TRBD1. V lost 7 bases, J lost 3 bases, and 6 bases stayed unmatched. CDR1 MNHNY and CDR2 SVGAGI come from the germline V gene (reference sequence). The CDR3 contains 13 residues. Here the CDR3 reads CASTQGQIYEQYF. CDR3 coding DNA: TGTGCCAGCACCCAGGGACAGATCTACGAGCAGTACTTC.

This chain connects TRBV6-4 to TRBJ2-3, with D maybe TRBD2 (6 bases). CDR3 length: 16 residues. CDR1 MRHNA and CDR2 SNTAGT come from the germline V gene. Trimming took off 5 bases at V and 2 bases at J, with 17 bases between the two ends. CDR3: CASSKGTSRDTDTQYF. CDR3 DNA: TGTGCCAGCAGTAAAGGGACTTCCCGAGACACAGATACGCAGTATTTT.

This chain uses TRBV6-6 with TRBJ2-5; 11 bases line up with TRBD2. From germline, CDR1 is MNHNY and CDR2 SVGAGI (reference sequence). The CDR3 runs 15 residues. V shed 4 bases and J 2 bases; nucleotides not matched to a gene: 3. The DNA of the CDR3 is TGTGCCAGCAGTTCGGTAGCGGGGGGGCAAGAGACCCAGTACTTC. Translating gives CASSSVAGGQETQYF.

The V gene is TRBV30, the J gene TRBJ1-5; 7 positions match TRBD1. The CDR3 is made up of 17 amino acids. Germline V gene sequence: CDR1 GTSNPN, CDR2 SVGIG (reference sequence). The ends lost 1 base at V and 5 bases at J; junction bases unmatched: 14. CDR3 nucleotide sequence: TGTGCCTGGAGTGCGTCCCTGGCAGGGGGTTCACATCAGCCCCAGCATTTT. Translated: CAWSASLAGGSHQPQHF.

This chain links TRBV5-1 with TRBJ2-7; tentative D call: TRBD1 (6 bases). This CDR3 is 15 amino acids long. CDR1 and CDR2 (germline): SGHRS, YFSETQ. Trimming shortened V by 0 bases and J by 7 bases, and 17 bases separated the two germline ends. CDR3 nucleotide sequence: TGCGCCAGCAGCTTGGCTTATGGCCAGGGGCGAGAGCAGTACTTC. It encodes CASSLAYGQGREQYF.

By sample fraction, this clone is medium-sized. V and J are TRBV30 and TRBJ1-1; no reliable D call. Between the trimmed V and J ends, which lost 4 bases and 0 bases, there was a span of 15 bases. Germline assignment: CDR1 GTSNPN and CDR2 SVGIG (reference sequence). There are 15 residues in the CDR3. The CDR3 DNA is TGTGCCTGGACTCACTTCGCCGACATGAACACTGAAGCTTTCTTT. It is translated as CAWTHFADMNTEAFF.

The chain recombines TRBV6-1 with TRBJ1-4; no firm D call. The CDR3 loop spans 13 amino acids. V lost 0 bases, J lost 8 bases, and 7 bases lay in between. Germline V gene sequence: CDR1 MNHNS, CDR2 SASEGT. CDR3 sequence: CASSEARIEKLFF. CDR3 sequence (DNA): TGTGCCAGCAGTGAAGCGCGTATAGAAAAACTGTTTTTT.

CDR3 region: CASSEKVPGYTF. As DNA, the CDR3 is TGTGCCAGCAGCGAAAAGGTCCCTGGCTACACCTTC. The chain carries TRBV7-2 and TRBJ1-2; D is ambiguous. Germline CDR1 SGHTA, CDR2 FQGNSA. The CDR3 loop spans 12 amino acids. Between the trimmed V and J ends, which lost 5 bases and 7 bases, there was a span of 11 bases.

The chain links TRBV6-6 to TRBJ2-2; 8 bases are a match to TRBD2. The J segment lost 7 bases and the V segment lost 4 bases, leaving 8 bases of the junction unmatched. The CDR3 is 15 amino acids. The germline CDR1 and CDR2 sequences are MNHNY and SVGAGI (reference sequence). CDR3 sequence reads: CASSFSGGPDGELFF. The CDR3 DNA reads as TGTGCCAGCAGTTTCTCGGGGGGGCCGGACGGGGAGCTGTTTTTT.

This clone was seen more than once but under ten times. At one of its ends the junction is not consistent with the germline gene, which may arise from a read error. The chain links TRBV6-5 to TRBJ2-7; the D is unclear. The CDR3 is 12 amino acids. Germline-derived CDR1 and CDR2 are MNHEY and SVGAGI. The CDR3 loop reads CASSHTNGPFHF. The CDR3 DNA reads as TGTGCCAGCAGTCACACGAACGGACCATTCCACTTC.

The rearrangement uses TRBV28 and TRBJ2-2, with TRBD1 as a possible D gene (6 bases). CDR1 and CDR2 (germline): MDHEN, SYDVKM. With 8 bases removed from V and 2 bases from J, the gap between germline ends came to 12 bases. The CDR3 has 14 amino acids. The CDR3 nucleotides are TGTGCCAGCCTTAGGACAGCTAACACCGGGGAGCTGTTTTTT. Translated, it gives CASLRTANTGELFF.

This clone showed up just a few times. The chain has TRBV18 and TRBJ2-7, with D perhaps matching TRBD1 (8 bases). The V end lost 0 bases, the J end lost 3 bases, and 15 bases lay between the germline ends. The CDR3 runs 16 residues. CDR1 and CDR2 (germline): KGHSH, LQKENI. The CDR3 region is CASSPPNRGGNYEQYF. The CDR3 nucleotides read TGTGCCAGCTCACCACCCAACAGGGGGGGAAACTACGAGCAGTACTTC.

This chain connects TRBV7-2 to TRBJ2-6; 9 bases are shared with TRBD1. This CDR3 has 18 residues. V was clipped by 1 base and J by 4 bases; unmatched bases: 8. Germline assignment: CDR1 SGHTA and CDR2 FQGNSA. The CDR3 nucleotides are TGTGCCAGCAGCTTAGGAGGGGACAGGGTAACAGGGGCCAACGTCCTGACTTTC. This encodes CASSLGGDRVTGANVLTF. Complete variable domain (other parts from reference TRBV7-2 and TRBJ2-6): GAGVSQSPSNKVTEKGKDVELRCDPISGHTALYWYRQSLGQGLEFLIYFQGNSAPDKSGLPSDRFSAERTGGSVSTLTIQRTQQEDSAVYLCASSLGGDRVTGANVLTFGAGSRLTVL.

This clone has just a few counts. The V and J genes are TRBV5-1 and TRBJ2-2, with 7 bases aligning to TRBD1. The CDR3 totals 15 residues. V gave up 1 base and J gave up 3 bases; unmatched junction bases: 3. Germline loops: CDR1 SGHRS, CDR2 YFSETQ. CDR3 sequence: CASSLYGTDTGELFF. For the CDR3, the DNA is TGCGCCAGCAGCTTGTACGGGACAGACACCGGGGAGCTGTTTTTT.

This clone was detected a few times. The genes are TRBV19 and TRBJ1-2; the match to TRBD1 covers 7 bases. Germline V gene lookup returns CDR1 LNHDA and CDR2 SQIVND (reference sequence). After removal of 7 bases from V and 4 bases from J, the junction contained 15 bases not matched to a gene. The CDR3 is 16 amino acids. CDR3 region: CASNDQRGPGAYGYTF. The CDR3, as DNA: TGTGCCAGTAATGATCAGAGGGGGCCAGGAGCCTATGGCTACACCTTC.

V usage is TRBV7-2 and J usage is TRBJ1-5, with D possibly being TRBD1 (5 bases). In germline, CDR1 is SGHTA, CDR2 FQGNSA. The CDR3 has 14 amino acids. The ends were cut back, 1 base at V and 6 bases at J, with 10 bases in the middle. The CDR3 region has the DNA TGTGCCAGCAGCTTAGACACGGGGGGTCAGCCCCAGCATTTT. This codes for CASSLDTGGQPQHF.

The chain combines TRBV5-1 with TRBJ1-4; 9 positions match TRBD1. Germline-derived CDR1 and CDR2 are SGHRS and YFSETQ. The CDR3 consists of 15 residues. V dropped 0 bases and J dropped 5; count of bases not matched to a gene: 2. The CDR3 bases are TGCGCCAGCAGCTTGGCTGGGACAGGGAATGAAAAACTGTTTTTT. Amino acids: CASSLAGTGNEKLFF.

The rearrangement joins TRBV10-1 to TRBJ1-6; no definite D call. Germline loops: CDR1 WNHNN, CDR2 SYGVQD (reference sequence). V was shortened by 6 bases and J by 0 bases, with 9 bases between the two germline ends. This CDR3 contains 15 residues. The CDR3 region has the DNA TGCGCCAGCAGCAGGAGAAGCTCCTATAATTCACCCCTCCACTTT. It codes for CASSRRSSYNSPLHF.

The V and J genes are TRBV6-6 and TRBJ2-7; 11 bases align to TRBD1. The germline V gene has CDR1 MNHNY and CDR2 SVGAGI (reference sequence). Losses at the gene ends were 6 bases for V and 4 bases for J; bases not matched to a gene: 8. The CDR3 spans 15 residues. CDR3 loop: CASSRGQGGGYEQYF. In DNA form, the CDR3 reads TGTGCCAGCAGCCGGGGACAGGGGGGAGGGTACGAGCAGTACTTC.

This chain links TRBV9 with TRBJ2-1, with TRBD2 matching 11 bases. The CDR3 has 16 amino acids. The V segment lost 4 bases and the J segment 5 bases; nucleotides outside the gene matches: 8. Germline V gives CDR1 SGDLS, CDR2 YYNGEE. CDR3 sequence reads: CASSILSGGAHNEQFF. The CDR3, as DNA: TGTGCCAGCAGCATTCTTAGCGGGGGGGCCCACAATGAGCAGTTCTTC. The full variable domain, its missing parts supplied by reference TRBV9 and TRBJ2-1, is DSGVTQTPKHLITATGQRVTLRCSPRSGDLSVYWYQQSLDQGLQFLIQYYNGEERAKGNILERFSAQQFPDLHSELNLSSLELGDSALYFCASSILSGGAHNEQFFGPGTRLTVL.

The J gene is TRBJ1-2, the V gene TRBV27; D is perhaps TRBD1 (5 bases). CDR3 size: 20 residues. CDR1 and CDR2 (germline): MNHEY, SMNVEV (reference sequence). Trimming cost V 3 bases and J 6 bases, with 32 bases left between them. CDR3 nucleotide sequence: TGTGCCAGCAGTTTCCGGATTAGTATGGGTGGGGGTTCACCCCATCATGGCTACACCTTC. Amino acid sequence: CASSFRISMGGGSPHHGYTF.

The V and J genes are TRBV9 and TRBJ1-4; no clear D. The CDR3 sequence is 14 residues long. Trimming took off 0 bases at V and 1 base at J, with 4 bases between the two ends. Per germline, CDR1 SGDLS and CDR2 YYNGEE. The CDR3 region has the DNA TGTGCCAGCAGCGTAGAGGGAACTAATGAAAAACTGTTTTTT. It translates to CASSVEGTNEKLFF. The full variable domain, rest sourced from reference TRBV9 and TRBJ1-4, is DSGVTQTPKHLITATGQRVTLRCSPRSGDLSVYWYQQSLDQGLQFLIQYYNGEERAKGNILERFSAQQFPDLHSELNLSSLELGDSALYFCASSVEGTNEKLFFGSGTQLSVL.

The rearrangement links TRBV4-2 to TRBJ1-2, with 8 bases identical to TRBD1. The CDR3 length is 16 residues. Per the germline V gene, CDR1 is LGHNA and CDR2 is YNFKEQ. After removal of 3 bases from V and 5 bases from J, the junction contained 11 bases not matched to a gene. The chain's CDR3 is CASSQDFRDRLYGYTF. The DNA for the CDR3 is TGTGCCAGCAGCCAGGACTTCCGGGACAGGTTATATGGCTACACCTTC.

This clone was observed a few times. V usage is TRBV14 and J usage is TRBJ2-7; TRBD2 aligns across 9 bases. The CDR3 runs 15 residues. With 1 base clipped from V and 1 base from J, the junction kept 2 bases outside the gene matches. Germline values: CDR1 SGHDN, CDR2 FVKESK. The CDR3 loop is CASSQGTSASYEQYF. CDR3 DNA sequence: TGTGCCAGCAGCCAAGGGACTAGCGCTTCCTACGAGCAGTACTTC.

This clone came up a few times. The rearrangement links TRBV27 to TRBJ2-3; 11 bases are a match to TRBD2. CDR1 is MNHEY and CDR2 is SMNVEV in the germline V gene (reference sequence). This CDR3 comprises 14 residues. Unmatched junction bases numbered 4, after V lost 6 bases and J lost 5 bases. CDR3 region: CASRRLAGGDTQYF. CDR3 bases: TGTGCCAGCAGGAGGCTAGCGGGGGGAGATACGCAGTATTTT.

The chain employs TRBV14 and TRBJ1-1; D possibly corresponds to TRBD1 (6 bases). This CDR3 is 15 amino acids long. The V end was cut by 4 bases, the J end by 1 base, with 13 bases between. Germline assignment: CDR1 SGHDN and CDR2 FVKESK. The CDR3 sequence is CASSLSTGGNTEAFF. As DNA, the CDR3 is TGTGCCAGCAGCCTATCGACAGGCGGGAACACTGAAGCTTTCTTT.

The V call is TRBV28, the J call TRBJ2-3, with TRBD1 identical over 7 bases. CDR1 is MDHEN, CDR2 SYDVKM, per germline. V lost 7 bases, J lost 4 bases, and 5 bases stayed unmatched. This CDR3 contains 13 residues. Here the CDR3 reads CASTRQGADTQYF. The DNA for the CDR3 is TGTGCCAGCACCCGACAGGGCGCAGATACGCAGTATTTT.

This chain uses TRBV7-9 with TRBJ2-7; D call uncertain. This CDR3 comprises 16 residues. Trimming cost V 5 bases and J 0 bases, with 17 bases left between them. The germline gives CDR1 SEHNR, CDR2 FQNEAQ (reference sequence). The CDR3 nucleotides read TGTGCCAGCAGCCCCTGGACGGTTTTCGGCTCCTACGAGCAGTACTTC. Translated, it gives CASSPWTVFGSYEQYF.

Only one count was recorded for this clone. The gene calls are TRBV10-3 and TRBJ2-2, with D perhaps matching TRBD2 (5 bases). CDR1 is ENHRY and CDR2 is SYGVKD in the germline V gene. CDR3 length: 12 amino acids. Trimming shortened V by 8 bases and J by 6 bases, and 10 bases separated the two germline ends. CDR3 residues: CAILRVSGELFF. DNA for the CDR3: TGTGCCATCCTGAGGGTTTCCGGGGAGCTGTTTTTT.

The chain couples TRBV10-1 to TRBJ2-5; the D gene is possibly TRBD1 (6 bases). CDR3 length: 15 residues. Germline-derived CDR1 and CDR2 are WNHNN and SYGVQD (reference sequence). The V and J ends lost 4 bases and 3 bases respectively, with 15 bases between them. CDR3 protein: CASSAAGAGKETQYF. The CDR3 DNA follows: TGCGCCAGCAGTGCCGCAGGGGCAGGGAAAGAGACCCAGTACTTC.

This rearrangement joins TRBV7-2 to TRBJ1-5, with 7 bases aligning to TRBD1. Trimming took 5 bases from V and 3 from J; bases not matched to a gene: 7. The CDR3 spans 15 residues. Germline V gives CDR1 SGHTA, CDR2 FQGNSA. CDR3 sequence (DNA): TGTGCCAGCAGCCCAGGGGGGTCGCTCAATCAGCCCCAGCATTTT. As protein: CASSPGGSLNQPQHF.